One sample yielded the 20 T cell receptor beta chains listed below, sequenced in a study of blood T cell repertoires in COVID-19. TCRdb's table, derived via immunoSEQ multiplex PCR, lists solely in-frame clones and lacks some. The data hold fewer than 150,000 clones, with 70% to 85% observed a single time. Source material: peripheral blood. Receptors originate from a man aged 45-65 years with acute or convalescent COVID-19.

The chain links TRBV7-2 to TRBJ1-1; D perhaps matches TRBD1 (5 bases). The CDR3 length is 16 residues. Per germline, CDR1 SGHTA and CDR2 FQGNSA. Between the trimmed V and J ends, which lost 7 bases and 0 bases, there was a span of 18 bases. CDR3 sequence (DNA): TGTGCCAGCACTCTCGCCGGGAGCAGGGTGAACACTGAAGCTTTCTTT. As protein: CASTLAGSRVNTEAFF.

In nucleotides, the CDR3 is TGCGCCAGCAGCTCATTAGCGGGAGGCTACCCGAACACCGGGGAGCTGTTTTTT. Translation: CASSSLAGGYPNTGELFF. The V call is TRBV5-1, the J call TRBJ2-2; 10 bases agree with TRBD2. The CDR3 runs to 18 residues. The germline CDR1 and CDR2 sequences are SGHRS and YFSETQ. With V trimmed by 3 bases and J by 0 bases, 8 bases remained unmatched.

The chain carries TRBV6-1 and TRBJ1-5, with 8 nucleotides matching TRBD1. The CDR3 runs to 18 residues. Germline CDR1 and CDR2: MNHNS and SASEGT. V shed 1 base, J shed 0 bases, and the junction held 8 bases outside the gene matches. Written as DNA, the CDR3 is TGTGCCAGCAGTGAAGGGAACAGGGGGGCCTATAGCAATCAGCCCCAGCATTTT. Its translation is CASSEGNRGAYSNQPQHF.

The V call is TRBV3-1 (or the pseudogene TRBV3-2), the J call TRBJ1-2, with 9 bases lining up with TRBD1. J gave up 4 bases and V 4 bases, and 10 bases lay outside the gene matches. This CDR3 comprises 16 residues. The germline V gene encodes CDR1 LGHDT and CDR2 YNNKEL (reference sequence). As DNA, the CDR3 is TGTGCCAGCAGCCTAGGTGGGGGACAGGGCTTCTATGGCTACACCTTC. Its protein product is CASSLGGGQGFYGYTF.

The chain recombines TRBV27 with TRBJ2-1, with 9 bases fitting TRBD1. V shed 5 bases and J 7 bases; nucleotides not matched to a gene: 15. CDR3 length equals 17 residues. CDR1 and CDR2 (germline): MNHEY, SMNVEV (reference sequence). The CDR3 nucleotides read TGTGCCAGCAGTGCCCTAGGACAGGGGCGCTCTTTAAATGAGCAGTTCTTC. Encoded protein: CASSALGQGRSLNEQFF.

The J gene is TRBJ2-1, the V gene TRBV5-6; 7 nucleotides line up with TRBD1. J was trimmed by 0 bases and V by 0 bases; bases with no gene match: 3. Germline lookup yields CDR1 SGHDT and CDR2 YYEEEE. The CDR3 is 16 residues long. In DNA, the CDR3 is TGTGCCAGCAGCTTGGCTCGACAGGGCTCCTACAATGAGCAGTTCTTC. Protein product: CASSLARQGSYNEQFF.

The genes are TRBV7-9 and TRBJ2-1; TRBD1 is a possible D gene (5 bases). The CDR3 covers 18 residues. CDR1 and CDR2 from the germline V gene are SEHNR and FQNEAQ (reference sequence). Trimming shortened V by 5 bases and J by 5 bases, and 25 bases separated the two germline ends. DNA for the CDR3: TGTGCCAGCAGCGTAGGACACTGGATCCAGAGAAGTAACAATGAGCAGTTCTTC. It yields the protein CASSVGHWIQRSNNEQFF.

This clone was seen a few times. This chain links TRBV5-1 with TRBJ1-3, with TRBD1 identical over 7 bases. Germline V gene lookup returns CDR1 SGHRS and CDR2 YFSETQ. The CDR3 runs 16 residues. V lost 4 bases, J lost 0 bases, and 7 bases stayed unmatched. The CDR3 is CASSPGQRSSGNTIYF. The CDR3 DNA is TGCGCCAGCAGCCCGGGACAGCGGAGCTCTGGAAACACCATATATTTT. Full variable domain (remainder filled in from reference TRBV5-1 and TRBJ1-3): KAGVTQTPRYLIKTRGQQVTLSCSPISGHRSVSWYQQTPGQGLQFLFEYFSETQRNKGNFPGRFSGRQFSNSRSEMNVSTLELGDSALYLCASSPGQRSSGNTIYFGEGSWLTVV.

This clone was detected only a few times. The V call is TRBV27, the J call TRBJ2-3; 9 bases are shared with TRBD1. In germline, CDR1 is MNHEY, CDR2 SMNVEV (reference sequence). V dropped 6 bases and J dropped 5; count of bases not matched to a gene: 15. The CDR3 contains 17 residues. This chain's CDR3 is CASRINRGRGLEDTQYF. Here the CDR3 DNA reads TGTGCCAGCAGAATTAACAGGGGGCGCGGTTTGGAAGATACGCAGTATTTT.

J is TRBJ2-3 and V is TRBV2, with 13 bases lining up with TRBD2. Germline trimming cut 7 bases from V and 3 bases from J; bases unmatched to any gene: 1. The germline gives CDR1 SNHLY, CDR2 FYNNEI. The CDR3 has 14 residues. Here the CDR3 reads CASTTSGGTDTQYF. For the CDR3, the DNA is TGTGCCAGCACGACTAGCGGGGGGACAGATACGCAGTATTTT.

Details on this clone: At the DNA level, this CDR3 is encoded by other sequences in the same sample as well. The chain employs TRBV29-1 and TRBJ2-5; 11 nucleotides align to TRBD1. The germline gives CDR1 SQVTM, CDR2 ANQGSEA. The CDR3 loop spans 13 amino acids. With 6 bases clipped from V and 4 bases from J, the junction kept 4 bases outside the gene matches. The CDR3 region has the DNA TGCAGCGTAACCGGGACAGGGGGAGAGACCCAGTACTTC. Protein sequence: CSVTGTGGETQYF.

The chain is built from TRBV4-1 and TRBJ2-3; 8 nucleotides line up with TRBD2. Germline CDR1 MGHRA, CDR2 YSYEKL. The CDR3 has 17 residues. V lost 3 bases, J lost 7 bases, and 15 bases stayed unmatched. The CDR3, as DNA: TGCGCCAGCAGCCACCCCTGGGGAGCGGGAGTCCACTATACGCAGTATTTT. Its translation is CASSHPWGAGVHYTQYF.

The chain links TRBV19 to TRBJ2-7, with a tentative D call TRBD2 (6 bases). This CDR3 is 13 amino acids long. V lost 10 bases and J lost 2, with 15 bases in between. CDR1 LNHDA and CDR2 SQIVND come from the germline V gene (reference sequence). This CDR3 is CATLRDSAYEQYF. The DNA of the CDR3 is TGTGCCACCCTCCGGGACTCAGCCTACGAGCAGTACTTC.

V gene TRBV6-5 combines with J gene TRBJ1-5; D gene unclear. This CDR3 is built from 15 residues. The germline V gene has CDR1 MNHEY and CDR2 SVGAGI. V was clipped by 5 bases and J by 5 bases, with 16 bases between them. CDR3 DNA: TGTGCCAGCAGTCCCCGGGGAAGGGAGGATCAGCCCCAGCATTTT. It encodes CASSPRGREDQPQHF.

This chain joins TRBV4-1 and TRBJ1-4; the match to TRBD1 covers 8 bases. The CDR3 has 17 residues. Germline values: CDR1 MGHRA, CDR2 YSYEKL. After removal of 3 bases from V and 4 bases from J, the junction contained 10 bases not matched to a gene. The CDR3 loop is CASSQSGQGPFNEKLFF. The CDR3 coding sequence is TGCGCCAGCAGCCAGAGCGGACAGGGTCCCTTTAATGAAAAACTGTTTTTT.

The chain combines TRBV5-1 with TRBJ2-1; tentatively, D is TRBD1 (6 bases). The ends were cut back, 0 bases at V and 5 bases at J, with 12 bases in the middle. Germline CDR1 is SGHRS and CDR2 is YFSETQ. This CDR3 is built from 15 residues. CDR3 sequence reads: CASSLDLAGDNEQFF. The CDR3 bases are TGCGCCAGCAGCTTGGATTTGGCAGGGGACAATGAGCAGTTCTTC.

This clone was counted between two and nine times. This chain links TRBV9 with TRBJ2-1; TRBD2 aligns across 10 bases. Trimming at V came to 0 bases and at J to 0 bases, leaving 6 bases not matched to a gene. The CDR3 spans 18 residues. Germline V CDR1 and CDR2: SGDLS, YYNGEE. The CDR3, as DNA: TGTGCCAGCAGCGTAGCCGGGAGCGGGGGGGCCTCCTACAATGAGCAGTTCTTC. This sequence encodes CASSVAGSGGASYNEQFF.

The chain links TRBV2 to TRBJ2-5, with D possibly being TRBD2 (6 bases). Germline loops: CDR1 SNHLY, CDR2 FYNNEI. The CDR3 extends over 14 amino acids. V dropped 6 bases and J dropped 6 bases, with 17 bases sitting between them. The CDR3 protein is CASSPDYDGKTQYF. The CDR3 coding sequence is TGTGCCAGCAGCCCGGACTACGACGGAAAGACCCAGTACTTC.

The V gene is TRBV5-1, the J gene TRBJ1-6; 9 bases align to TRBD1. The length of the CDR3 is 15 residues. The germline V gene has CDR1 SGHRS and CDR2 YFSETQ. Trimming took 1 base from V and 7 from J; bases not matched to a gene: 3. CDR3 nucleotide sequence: TGCGCCAGCAGCTTGAGGACAGGGGACAATTCACCCCTCCACTTT. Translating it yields CASSLRTGDNSPLHF.

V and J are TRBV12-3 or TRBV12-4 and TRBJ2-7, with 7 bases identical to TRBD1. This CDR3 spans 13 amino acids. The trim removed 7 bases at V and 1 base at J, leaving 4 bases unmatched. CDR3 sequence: CASTTTGSYEQYF. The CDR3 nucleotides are TGTGCCAGCACAACGACAGGGTCCTACGAGCAGTACTTC.